What follows are 7 T cell receptor beta chains derived from one specimen sequenced in a study of human T cells and chemical hapten exposure. Time point here: patch test 1, 2 weeks after DPC sensitization. Sample treatment: therapeutic diphenylcyclopropenone sensitization with weekly scalp DPC. TCRdb ran MiXCR on the RACE reads and lists one entry per CDR3 protein. Counted here are roughly 200,000 distinct CDR3 sequences, around 20% occurring once; the ten biggest clones make up under 7.5%. Sample: whole blood, taken in connection with sensitization to the hapten diphenylcyclopropenone (DPC). These receptors originate from a woman in her forties or fifties with alopecia areata. Some clones in this sample may be carry-over from other donors' samples.

The V gene is TRBV9, the J gene TRBJ1-6; no reliable D call. CDR1 SGDLS and CDR2 YYNGEE come from the germline V gene. Trimming stripped 0 bases from V and 0 bases from J, with 10 bases between. The CDR3 contains 17 residues. The CDR3 protein is CASSVEGMSSYNSPLHF. The CDR3 nucleotides are TGTGCCAGCAGCGTAGAGGGCATGAGCTCCTATAATTCACCCCTCCACTTT.

This clonotype was observed a few times. The chain uses TRBV29-1 and TRBJ2-3; TRBD2 matches 7 bases. In germline, CDR1 is SQVTM, CDR2 ANQGSEA. The CDR3 length is 13 residues. V lost 5 bases, J lost 8 bases, and 10 bases stayed unmatched. The CDR3 here is CSVLRAVAGTQYF. CDR3 DNA: TGCAGCGTTCTTCGGGCGGTAGCGGGTACGCAGTATTTT.

This clonotype was found a few times. V usage is TRBV29-1 and J usage is TRBJ1-4; TRBD1 matches 8 bases. V was pared by 7 bases and J by 0 bases, with 16 bases of the junction left unmatched. The CDR3 runs to 18 residues. Germline V gene lookup returns CDR1 SQVTM and CDR2 ANQGSEA. CDR3 nucleotide sequence: TGCAGCGCCACCGGGCTTTACGGACAGGGAGCAACTAATGAAAAACTGTTTTTT. Amino acids: CSATGLYGQGATNEKLFF.

The rearrangement uses TRBV6-2 or TRBV6-3 and TRBJ2-1; tentatively, D is TRBD2 (6 bases). Germline CDR1 reads MNHEY; CDR2 reads SVGEGT. This CDR3 is built from 15 residues. V lost 8 bases and J 4 bases, leaving 18 bases between the germline ends. The CDR3 DNA is TGTGCCAGCCGACCTGCTGGCGGGGAGTACAATGAGCAGTTCTTC. Translating gives CASRPAGGEYNEQFF.

There are a few counts of this clonotype. CDR3 nucleotide sequence: TGTGCCAGCTCACTGGGGGTCGGCTCCTATAATTCACCCCTCCACTTT. Its protein product is CASSLGVGSYNSPLHF. The V gene is TRBV18, the J gene TRBJ1-6; maybe TRBD1 (5 bases). Germline V CDR1 and CDR2: KGHSH, LQKENI. Trimming left V 4 bases short and J 0 bases short, with 10 bases between. CDR3 length: 16 residues.

V usage is TRBV3-1 and J usage is TRBJ2-2, with D unresolved. The germline V gene has CDR1 LGHDT and CDR2 YNNKEL (reference sequence). The CDR3 spans 14 residues. V lost 0 bases to trimming and J lost 7 bases, with 9 bases between them. Here the CDR3 DNA reads TGTGCCAGCAGCCAAGACAGTGTCTTCGGGGAGCTGTTTTTT. Protein: CASSQDSVFGELFF.

A note on this clonotype: One end of the junction varies from germline; a read error may be responsible. The chain carries TRBV9 and TRBJ2-7; D gene unclear. The CDR3 is 14 amino acids. Germline V gives CDR1 SGDLS, CDR2 YYNGEE. The CDR3 nucleotides read TGTGCTAGCAGCCGAGCGAGAAGATCGTTCGAGCAGTACTTC. Translated: CASSRARRSFEQYF.